The T cell receptor beta chain under discussion was sequenced for a study of blood T cell repertoires in COVID-19. Overall study: Whether acute or convalescent, the COVID-19 samples came from the United States, Italy and Spain.

The CDR3 spans 13 residues. The V segment lost 6 bases and the J segment 7 bases; nucleotides outside the gene matches: 4. The repertoire was sequenced with immunoSEQ multiplex PCR; TCRdb's copy has only in-frame clones and lacks some. The data show tens of thousands of clones, around 77% seen once. This chain uses TRBV12-3 or TRBV12-4 with TRBJ1-5; TRBD1 agrees at 9 bases. This receptor was taken from a man aged 65 to 79 with active or convalescent COVID-19. Sequenced sample: peripheral blood. The CDR3 DNA reads TGTGCCAGCAGCCCAGGACAGGGGCAGCCCCAGCATTTT. Translation: CASSPGQGQPQHF.